This T cell receptor (beta chain) was found in a study of cytomegalovirus exposure and HLA in healthy donors (dated by TCRdb to 2016 to 2017). About the full investigation: According to an earlier analysis of several hundred of the donors, some 180 million T cells yielded over 90 million unique TCR beta sequences and about 300 Gb of sequence data. Every discovery cohort repertoire had been produced on one sequencing platform. Alongside the repertoire data, information on donor age, sex, ethnicity and CMV serostatus was compiled. Genome-wide SNP genotypes for about 55% of the roughly 670 donors were used in a later genetic analysis, which treated that subset as a discovery cohort. The study profiled the T cell repertoires of hundreds of subjects by immunosequencing and related them to cytomegalovirus serostatus. Among a few hundred genotyped donors of the cohort, an average of 235,054 unique TCR beta nucleotide sequences were sequenced per donor, roughly 20% of them non-productive. A later analysis re-examined previously published TCR beta repertoires from about 670 donors and added high-resolution HLA genotyping to investigate patterns of TCR occurrence. The number of donors typed differed by locus, with roughly 620-630 for A, B, C, DRB1 and DQB1, roughly 550 for DQA1, over 600 for DPA1, and about 450 for DPB1. To predict cytomegalovirus infection status, the study brought together high-throughput TCR immunosequencing, statistical association of individual TCRs with disease status, and machine learning. Along with the approximately 620-subject first cohort, a separate validation cohort of over a hundred different subjects was used. Rather than using new phenotypic data, the later analysis identified candidate immune exposures from TCR beta sequences and from how often those sequences occurred across donors. The study was designed to test whether signatures of past pathogen exposure could be identified by cataloging public T cell receptors. In an earlier analysis of roughly 600 of the donors, high-throughput TCR beta sequencing was used to judge whether each TCR beta V gene segment behaved as functional or pseudogenic. Several DR-DQ haplotypes were handled as single units for association and clustering because linkage in the cohort was strong. An early release covering 550 to 650 HLA-typed donors comprised approximately 290 gigabases of sequencing data and roughly 86 million unique TCR sequences. The genetic ancestry cluster associated with self-reported Caucasian donors included about 81% of the roughly 400 genotyped donors. HLA typing covered class I and class II loci at four-digit resolution.

With regard to this clone: Its antigen is still unknown. Base qualities are not at hand, and no much larger clone is one base apart. The sample contains more than one DNA sequence encoding this CDR3.

Trimmed from V: 4 bases; trimmed from J: 4 bases; junction bases lacking a gene match: 3. The germline V gene (reference sequence) yields SEHNR for CDR1 and FQNEAQ for CDR2. Including cysteine and phenylalanine, the CDR3 has 14 amino acids. The kept DNA is CDR3 alone, 42 bases in frame from the first base. Findings and caveats that apply to the study as a whole: HLA typing was unavailable for some donors at each locus, so association tests used only the typed subset. Strong co-occurrence of HLA alleles, especially DR and DQ, made assigning TCR associations to individual alleles difficult. A later analysis associated about 18,000 TCR beta sequences with specific HLA alleles at a false discovery rate of 0.05. In an earlier analysis of 587 of the donors, most TCR beta V segments appeared in productive rearrangements about 87% or about 30% of the time, broadly matching IMGT annotations. Because the 87-base-pair reads could not distinguish some IMGT-functional V segments, including TRBV6-2 and TRBV6-3, those segments were excluded. According to a later analysis, parvovirus B19, influenza, CMV and Epstein-Barr virus appeared linked to several top co-occurrence clusters. A later analysis found that TCR association rates varied across HLA loci, with DRB1 alleles showing the most associated TCRs and HLA-C alleles the fewest. Compared with equally common non-associated chains, HLA-associated TCR beta chains in a later analysis were more clonally expanded and had lower generation probabilities. Roughly uniform sequencing depth across donors was assumed in presence/absence analyses, although this assumption may not hold. A further reported finding was that TCR beta sequences accurately predicted the HLA-A and HLA-B alleles for most subjects in the first cohort. Most TCR sequences were observed very rarely across donors, whereas some public TCRs were present in many individuals. Most CMV-associated TCR beta chains appeared to be HLA-restricted in a later analysis, and the HLA associations seemed to be driven largely by CMV exposure. The study gave a list of some 150 TCR beta chains associated with cytomegalovirus. In a later genetic analysis, fewer N-insertions in productive TCRs were reported among donors in an Asian-associated ancestry cluster than the approximately 670-donor mean. The sequencing pipeline was judged likely to have produced a cluster of highly shared sequence variants as a technical artifact. Linkage disequilibrium might explain the correlated functional status among segregating V segments, but an unknown experimental factor could not be excluded. The cohort was sequenced for TCR beta chains only, and without alpha or paired-chain data the features that could be detected were limited. Immune exposure information for the cohort was limited to CMV serostatus. The authors suggested that the approach could potentially be generalized to other disease states and immunological phenotypes. The classifier was reported to diagnose cytomegalovirus status with high specificity and sensitivity in both the original and validation cohorts. V-gene and J-gene trimming of TCR beta chains was associated with a missense DCLRE1C variant in a later genetic analysis, and the association was replicated in an independent cohort. A few of the identified cytomegalovirus-associated TCR beta chains were confirmed in vitro to be specific for cytomegalovirus antigens. Over 15 rarely observed V segments, including chromosome 9 orphons, were excluded from the earlier analysis of approximately 500 of the donors because counts were too low.

Library preparation employed the immunoSEQ multiplex PCR assay. For the multiplex PCR, a mixture combining 60 forward primers for TCR Vbeta segments and 13 reverse primers for TCR Jbeta segments was used. Amplification of the CDR3 region of rearranged TCR beta genes was performed with a multiplex PCR assay on genomic DNA. The Illumina HiSeq System was used to sequence the amplified TCR beta libraries as 87-base-pair reads. The authors processed their data as follows. A later analysis counted tens of millions of unique TCR beta chains across the 600 to 850 repertoires, and around 9.9 million of these chains were shared by at least two donors. A nearest-neighbor algorithm error-corrected the raw reads and collapsed the reads into unique sequences, merging closely related sequences to remove PCR and sequencing errors. CDR3 sequences were aligned to IMGT reference sequences to assign V, D and J gene segments. For a sequence to be retained, a match of at least six nucleotides to both a V gene segment and a J gene segment was required. A rearrangement was called productive if the CDR3 had no stop codons and remained in frame with V and J, and every other rearrangement was called non-productive. Following IMGT convention, CDR3 was defined as the stretch from the second conserved V-encoded cysteine up to the conserved J-encoded phenylalanine. The earlier analysis of about 640 of the donors excluded any sequence lacking an unambiguous match to a single V gene segment. An earlier analysis of 587 of the donors classified V segments as functional when productive rearrangements were above 56.7% and as segregating when the standard deviation between donors was above 5%. A statistical classification framework was built for diagnosing cytomegalovirus status from the catalog of TCR beta chain sequences. V and J gene assignment, in a later analysis, came from comparing TCR nucleotide sequences with IMGT/GENE-DB human TR gene sequences. A later analysis assigned CDR3 sequences and most-parsimonious VDJ recombination scenarios with the TCRdist pipeline. In a later analysis, each TCR beta chain was defined by its CDR3 amino acid sequence together with its V-gene family, and reads lacking a unique V-gene family were excluded. In a later analysis, 450 to 600 highly shared, low-generation-probability nucleotide sequences were removed to address suspected cross-contamination and a sequencing artifact. In a later analysis, a clonal expansion index for each public chain was calculated from normalized within-repertoire ranks of inferred template counts. In a later analysis, generation probabilities were computed with a VDJ recombination model fitted to out-of-frame rearrangements, and the resulting probabilities were checked against IGoR. Hypergeometric tests were used in a later analysis to score TCR-TCR, TCR-HLA and TCR-CMV co-occurrence, with a repertoire-size bias correction applied to the TCR pairs. To estimate false discovery rates, a later analysis permuted the HLA or CMV assignments 20 times. A later analysis grouped co-occurring TCRs with DBSCAN, adding TCRdist sequence similarity when clustering within HLA-allele-positive subsets. Repertoires with fewer than 30,000 or more than 120,000 public chains, plus five repertoires with anomalous nucleotide sharing, were excluded from co-occurrence clustering. The immuneACCESS repertoire file appears here via TCRdb, limited to in-frame rearrangements. These files lack a portion of the clones; in checked studies, under half of the deficit traces to unresolved V genes, and the cause of the others is not known. V and J calls and clone size are given by that table; D and trimming were obtained from the DNA. This sample lists around 140,000 clones; approximately 87% were detected once. Jointly, the top ten make up 4% to 6.5% of the sample.

In total, approximately 610 healthy bone marrow donors made up the cohort. Cohort members were all nominally healthy when sampled, although unrecorded immune exposures were likely present. The donor tested CMV seronegative, placing the donor among the 352 seronegative members of the cohort. Each donor provided a peripheral blood sample, and peripheral blood mononuclear cells were used for TCR beta sequencing. The Qiagen DNeasy Blood Extraction Kit was used to extract genomic DNA from the blood cell samples. This clonotype was sampled from a woman in her thirties in good health and CMV-seronegative. Recombination linked TRBV7-9 to TRBJ1-3; 8 junctional bases match TRBD1. Source material: PBMCs. The sequence in DNA is TGTGCCAGCAGCTCAGGGGGCTCCGGAAACACCATATATTTT. Its translation is CASSSGGSGNTIYF.